Listed here are 23 T cell receptor beta chains from one sample, sequenced in a study of shared clonotypes between healthy human individuals. Some clones are missing from TCRdb's copy, which holds only in-frame ones; the method was immunoSEQ multiplex PCR. The table lists approximately 2.1 million clones, 85% to 95% of them singletons. Sequencing was performed on naive CD4+ T cells from PBMCs. The subset was: CD45RA+ positively selected. The receptors come from a man younger than 35 in good health. Some clones in this sample may be carry-over from other donors' samples.

Note on this clone: Within the sample, other DNA sequences also encode this same CDR3. The chain employs TRBV9 and TRBJ2-3; D ambiguous. Germline lookup yields CDR1 SGDLS and CDR2 YYNGEE. The ends were cut back, 0 bases at V and 3 bases at J, with 8 bases in the middle. This CDR3 region has 14 residues. The CDR3 DNA sequence: TGTGCCAGCAGCGTAGCTCCCAGGACAGATACGCAGTATTTT. Translating it yields CASSVAPRTDTQYF.

This chain uses TRBV28 with TRBJ1-2; D remains unclear. The V gene's germline CDR1 is MDHEN and CDR2 SYDVKM. Trimming cost V 4 bases and J 2 bases, with 11 bases left between them. The CDR3 is 14 amino acids. The CDR3 protein is CASSYATENYGYTF. CDR3 DNA sequence: TGTGCCAGCAGTTATGCCACCGAAAACTATGGCTACACCTTC.

A remark on this clone: This specimen includes other DNA sequences encoding the same CDR3. The CDR3 coding sequence is TGTGCCAGCAGTTTATGGGGTGGGGGCCAGCCCCAGCATTTT. Translated: CASSLWGGGQPQHF. The gene calls are TRBV28 and TRBJ1-5, with D perhaps TRBD1 (6 bases). Germline loops: CDR1 MDHEN, CDR2 SYDVKM. This CDR3 has 14 amino acids. Trimming removed 0 bases from V and 7 bases from J, with 10 bases in between. Full variable domain (outside the CDR3, taken from reference TRBV28 and TRBJ1-5): DVKVTQSSRYLVKRTGEKVFLECVQDMDHENMFWYRQDPGLGLRLIYFSYDVKMKEKGDIPEGYSVSREKKERFSLILESASTNQTSMYLCASSLWGGGQPQHFGDGTRLSIL.

The rearrangement joins TRBV28 to TRBJ1-5; a possible D gene is TRBD1 (5 bases). CDR1 and CDR2 (germline): MDHEN, SYDVKM. This CDR3 has 12 amino acids. The germline V and J ends were trimmed by 9 bases and 7 bases, with 13 bases remaining between them. The CDR3 sequence: CASNGGRQPQHF. DNA for the CDR3: TGTGCCAGTAATGGGGGACGGCAGCCCCAGCATTTT.

V is TRBV5-1 and J is TRBJ2-2; TRBD2 might be the D (6 bases). Germline CDR1 is SGHRS and CDR2 is YFSETQ. The CDR3 consists of 15 residues. V was cut by 2 bases and J by 3 bases, with 11 bases left in between. The DNA of the CDR3 is TGCGCCAGCAGCTTCCGGGACTCAGACACCGGGGAGCTGTTTTTT. Encoded protein: CASSFRDSDTGELFF.

V and J are TRBV7-8 and TRBJ2-3; 9 nucleotides match TRBD2. This CDR3 contains 16 residues. The V and J ends lost 1 base and 8 bases, in that order; junction bases with no gene match: 10. Germline-derived CDR1 and CDR2 are SGHVS and FQNEAQ. The CDR3 is CASSLGASGTLGTQYF. The CDR3 DNA reads TGTGCCAGCAGCTTAGGGGCTAGCGGGACTTTAGGTACGCAGTATTTT.

The J gene is TRBJ2-3, the V gene TRBV5-1; D may be TRBD2 (6 bases). This CDR3 comprises 11 residues. Trimming shortened V by 5 bases and J by 11 bases, and 12 bases separated the two germline ends. From germline, CDR1 is SGHRS and CDR2 YFSETQ. The CDR3 loop is CASSLREVQYF. DNA for the CDR3: TGCGCCAGCAGTTTGAGGGAGGTGCAGTATTTT.

The V call is TRBV11-1, the J call TRBJ1-1, with 7 nucleotides matching TRBD1. V was clipped by 5 bases and J by 0 bases; unmatched bases: 6. The germline CDR1 and CDR2 sequences are SGHAT and FQDESV (reference sequence). This CDR3 has 15 residues. DNA of the CDR3: TGTGCCAGCAGCGCAAGACAGGGCATGAACACTGAAGCTTTCTTT. It is translated as CASSARQGMNTEAFF.

The chain links TRBV5-4 to TRBJ2-3, with D possibly matching TRBD2 (6 bases). Germline assignment: CDR1 SGHNT and CDR2 YYREEE (reference sequence). The CDR3 spans 14 residues. The V end lost 7 bases, the J end lost 3 bases, and 15 bases lay between the germline ends. The CDR3 sequence: CASSTAAGTDTQYF. The CDR3 region has the DNA TGTGCCAGCTCCACGGCTGCGGGGACAGATACGCAGTATTTT.

Points on this clone: This sample includes further DNA sequences coding for the same CDR3. This chain connects TRBV18 to TRBJ1-1; no clear D gene. Germline CDR1 and CDR2: KGHSH and LQKENI. The CDR3 runs 15 residues. With 3 bases removed from V and 4 bases from J, the gap between germline ends came to 15 bases. The CDR3 nucleotides are TGTGCCAGCTCACCGCTGAGAGTTGAGGGCACTGAAGCTTTCTTT. This sequence encodes CASSPLRVEGTEAFF.

As DNA, the CDR3 is TGCGCCAGCAGCTTGCGGGACCCGAGCAATGAGCAGTTCTTC. This translates into CASSLRDPSNEQFF. V usage is TRBV5-1 and J usage is TRBJ2-1; D is perhaps TRBD1 or TRBD2 (5 bases each). The CDR3 extends over 14 amino acids. CDR1 SGHRS and CDR2 YFSETQ come from the germline V gene. V gave up 1 base and J gave up 6 bases, with 11 bases separating them.

The chain recombines TRBV5-1 with TRBJ2-3, with D tentatively TRBD1 (5 bases). Germline lookup yields CDR1 SGHRS and CDR2 YFSETQ. Trimming removed 1 base at V and 0 bases at J, with 15 bases between. The CDR3 consists of 17 residues. CDR3 sequence (DNA): TGCGCCAGCAGCTTGATTACAGGAATTTCTAGCACAGATACGCAGTATTTT. Translated, it gives CASSLITGISSTDTQYF.

The genes are TRBV7-8 and TRBJ2-3; D possibly corresponds to TRBD2 (6 bases). CDR3 length: 13 residues. In germline, CDR1 is SGHVS, CDR2 FQNEAQ. The CDR3 region is CARGTRNTDTQYF. The CDR3 DNA reads as TGTGCACGGGGGACGAGGAACACAGATACGCAGTATTTT.

The CDR3 sequence: CASSYSSGPTDTQYF. As DNA, the CDR3 is TGTGCCAGCAGTTACTCTAGCGGACCCACAGATACGCAGTATTTT. V gene TRBV6-5 combines with J gene TRBJ2-3, with TRBD2 as a possible D gene (6 bases). The V gene lost 0 bases and the J gene lost 2 bases, with 9 bases spanning the gap. The CDR3 spans 15 residues. Germline values: CDR1 MNHEY, CDR2 SVGAGI.

The rearrangement joins TRBV7-7 to TRBJ2-3; D not certain. Per germline, CDR1 SSHAT and CDR2 FNYEAQ (reference sequence). This CDR3 has 14 residues. Trimming shortened V by 1 base and J by 2 bases, and 7 bases separated the two germline ends. CDR3 in DNA: TGTGCCAGCAGCTTAGGGGGATTCACAGATACGCAGTATTTT. This sequence encodes CASSLGGFTDTQYF.

The chain carries TRBV15 and TRBJ2-7, with D tentatively TRBD1 or TRBD2 (5 bases each). The germline V gene has CDR1 LNHNV and CDR2 YYDKDF (reference sequence). V gave up 5 bases and J gave up 1 base, with 9 bases separating them. This CDR3 contains 13 residues. The CDR3 region is CATSVGPSYEQYF. The CDR3 nucleotides read TGTGCCACCAGCGTGGGACCGTCCTACGAGCAGTACTTC. Full variable domain (missing parts from reference TRBV15 and TRBJ2-7): DAMVIQNPRYQVTQFGKPVTLSCSQTLNHNVMYWYQQKSSQAPKLLFHYYDKDFNNEADTPDNFQSRRPNTSFCFLDIRSPGLGDTAMYLCATSVGPSYEQYFGPGTRLTVT.

J is TRBJ2-7 and V is TRBV28; 11 bases are shared with TRBD1. The CDR3 totals 16 residues. Germline lookup yields CDR1 MDHEN and CDR2 SYDVKM. V dropped 3 bases and J dropped 5; count of bases not matched to a gene: 9. CDR3 region: CASSFPTGTGGNEQYF. The CDR3 DNA reads as TGTGCCAGCAGTTTCCCGACCGGGACAGGGGGGAACGAGCAGTACTTC.

A remark on this clone: Other DNA sequences in the sample encode the same CDR3. The V call is TRBV18, the J call TRBJ1-2, with D possibly being TRBD1 (6 bases). The germline V gene has CDR1 KGHSH and CDR2 LQKENI. The CDR3 is made up of 13 amino acids. V shed 2 bases and J shed 4 bases, with 8 bases lying between them. The CDR3 sequence: CASSPTDSYGYTF. In nucleotides, the CDR3 is TGTGCCAGCTCACCAACGGACAGCTATGGCTACACCTTC.

The rearrangement joins TRBV6-5 to TRBJ2-5; possible D gene TRBD2, 5 bases. The CDR3 runs to 16 residues. Germline loops: CDR1 MNHEY, CDR2 SVGAGI. Trimming removed 0 bases from V and 1 base from J, with 12 bases in between. The CDR3 DNA follows: TGTGCCAGCAGTTACTCGTTAGCGAAGCTCCAAGAGACCCAGTACTTC. As protein: CASSYSLAKLQETQYF.

The CDR3 loop reads CASSSGGANTGELFF. CDR3 coding DNA: TGTGCCAGCAGCTCAGGGGGGGCAAACACCGGGGAGCTGTTTTTT. The chain employs TRBV9 and TRBJ2-2; possibly TRBD1 or TRBD2 for D (7 bases each). Trimming shortened V by 4 bases and J by 2 bases, and 12 bases separated the two germline ends. The CDR3 runs 15 residues. Germline V lookup: CDR1 SGDLS, CDR2 YYNGEE.

The V and J genes are TRBV7-2 and TRBJ2-5; 9 bases align to TRBD2. The ends lost 2 bases at V and 4 bases at J; junction bases unmatched: 8. The length of the CDR3 is 16 residues. CDR1 is SGHTA and CDR2 is FQGNSA in the germline V gene. The CDR3 nucleotides read TGTGCCAGCAGCTTATTAGCGGGAGCCCTTGGAGAGACCCAGTACTTC. Protein product: CASSLLAGALGETQYF.

This chain connects TRBV5-4 to TRBJ1-2, with a possible D match to TRBD1 (6 bases). The CDR3 sequence is 15 residues long. Germline V gives CDR1 SGHNT, CDR2 YYREEE (reference sequence). Trimming took off 3 bases at V and 4 bases at J, with 16 bases between the two ends. This CDR3 is CASSSFRGQPYGYTF. The DNA of the CDR3 is TGTGCCAGCAGCTCTTTCCGAGGACAGCCCTATGGCTACACCTTC. The full variable domain, rest sourced from reference TRBV5-4 and TRBJ1-2, is ETGVTQSPTHLIKTRGQQVTLRCSSQSGHNTVSWYQQALGQGPQFIFQYYREEENGRGNFPPRFSGLQFPNYSSELNVNALELDDSALYLCASSSFRGQPYGYTFGSGTRLTVV.

The chain recombines TRBV20-1 with TRBJ2-5; a weak D match, TRBD2 (6 bases). This CDR3 is built from 11 residues. Trimming took off 5 bases at V and 10 bases at J, with 14 bases between the two ends. The V gene's germline CDR1 is DFQATT and CDR2 SNEGSKA (reference sequence). The CDR3 nucleotides are TGCAGTGCTCCGACGGGAGTCGGCCAGTACTTC. This codes for CSAPTGVGQYF.